This T cell receptor (beta chain) was found in a study of blood T cells in healthy people across ages. The second PCR ran about 6 to 12 cycles with a sample-barcoded 5' primer and J-beta primers. TCRdb reanalysed the 5' RACE reads using MiXCR and keeps one entry per CDR3 protein. The sample lists more than 500,000 distinct CDR3 sequences; about 25% were seen once. Trimming cost V 0 bases and J 6 bases; bases outside gene matches: 20. The CDR3 extends over 20 amino acids. The germline gives CDR1 MNHEY, CDR2 SMNVEV (reference sequence). This clonotype was counted only a few times. The source is a woman aged 70-85 years in good health. Sequencing was done on a sample of blood. This chain joins TRBV27 and TRBJ1-2; 9 bases line up with TRBD1. The CDR3: CASSLSLIRDRARSRDGYTF. CDR3 nucleotides: TGTGCCAGCAGTTTATCCCTAATCCGGGACAGGGCCAGATCACGGGATGGCTACACCTTC.